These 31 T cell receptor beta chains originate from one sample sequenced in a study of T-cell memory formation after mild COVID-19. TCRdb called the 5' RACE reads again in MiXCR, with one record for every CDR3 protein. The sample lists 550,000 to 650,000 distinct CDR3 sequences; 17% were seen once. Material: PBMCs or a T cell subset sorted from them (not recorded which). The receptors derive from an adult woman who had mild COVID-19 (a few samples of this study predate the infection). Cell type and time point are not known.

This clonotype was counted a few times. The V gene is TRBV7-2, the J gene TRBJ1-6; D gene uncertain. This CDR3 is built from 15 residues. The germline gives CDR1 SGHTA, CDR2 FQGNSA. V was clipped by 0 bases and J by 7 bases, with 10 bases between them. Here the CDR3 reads CASSLAGVRNSPLHF. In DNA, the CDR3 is TGTGCCAGCAGCTTAGCCGGGGTCCGGAATTCACCCCTCCACTTT.

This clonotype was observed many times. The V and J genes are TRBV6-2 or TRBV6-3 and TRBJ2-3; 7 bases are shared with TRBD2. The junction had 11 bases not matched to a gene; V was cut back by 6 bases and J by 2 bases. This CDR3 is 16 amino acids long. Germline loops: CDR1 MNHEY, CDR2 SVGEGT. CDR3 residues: CASSTWGAGNTDTQYF. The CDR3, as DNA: TGTGCCAGCAGCACCTGGGGAGCGGGGAACACAGATACGCAGTATTTT.

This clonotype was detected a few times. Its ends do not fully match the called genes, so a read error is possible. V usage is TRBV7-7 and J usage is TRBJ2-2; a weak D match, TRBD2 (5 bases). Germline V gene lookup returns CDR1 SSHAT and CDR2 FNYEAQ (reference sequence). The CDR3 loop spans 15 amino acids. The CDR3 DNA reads TGTGCTAGCAGCCAAGAGGGCAGAAACACCGGGGAGCTGTTTTTT. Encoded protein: CASSQEGRNTGELFF.

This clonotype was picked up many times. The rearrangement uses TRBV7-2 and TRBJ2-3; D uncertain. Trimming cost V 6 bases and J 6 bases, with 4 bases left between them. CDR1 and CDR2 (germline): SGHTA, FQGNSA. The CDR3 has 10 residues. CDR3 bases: TGTGCCAGCAGAGGCGATACGCAGTATTTT. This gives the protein CASRGDTQYF. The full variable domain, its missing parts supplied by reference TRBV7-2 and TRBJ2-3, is GAGVSQSPSNKVTEKGKDVELRCDPISGHTALYWYRQSLGQGLEFLIYFQGNSAPDKSGLPSDRFSAERTGGSVSTLTIQRTQQEDSAVYLCASRGDTQYFGPGTRLTVL.

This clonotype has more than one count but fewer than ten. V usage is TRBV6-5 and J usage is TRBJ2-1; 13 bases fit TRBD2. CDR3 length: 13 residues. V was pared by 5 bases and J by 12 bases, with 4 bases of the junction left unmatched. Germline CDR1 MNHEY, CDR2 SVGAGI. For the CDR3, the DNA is TGTGCCAGCAGTGATGGGACTAGCGGGACGCAGTTCTTC. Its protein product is CASSDGTSGTQFF.

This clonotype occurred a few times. The CDR3 DNA reads as TGTGCCAGCAGCAAACCCGCAGGGAAGGCTGAAGCTTTCTTT. This gives the protein CASSKPAGKAEAFF. The chain recombines TRBV13 with TRBJ1-1, with a tentative D call TRBD1 (5 bases). Germline CDR1 reads PRHDT; CDR2 reads FYEKMQ (reference sequence). The CDR3 has 14 amino acids. The V end lost 5 bases, the J end lost 6 bases, and 16 bases lay between the germline ends.

In nucleotides, the CDR3 is TGTGCCAGCAGTTTAGCGGGATCCCTGGGCTACACCTTC. It specifies CASSLAGSLGYTF. The chain combines TRBV12-3 or TRBV12-4 with TRBJ1-2; D is unresolved. With 0 bases removed from V and 8 bases from J, the gap between germline ends came to 10 bases. The CDR3 extends over 13 amino acids.

The CDR3 loop reads CASSFPLSGANVLTF. CDR3 nucleotide sequence: TGTGCCAGCAGTTTTCCCCTCTCTGGGGCCAACGTCCTGACTTTC. The chain recombines TRBV12-3 or TRBV12-4 with TRBJ2-6; D is unresolved. V shed 3 bases and J shed 0 bases, with 6 bases lying between them. The CDR3 is made up of 15 amino acids.

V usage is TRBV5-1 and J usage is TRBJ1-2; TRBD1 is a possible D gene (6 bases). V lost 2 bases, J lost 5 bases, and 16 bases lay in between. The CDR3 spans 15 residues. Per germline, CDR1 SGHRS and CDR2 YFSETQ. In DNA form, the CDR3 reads TGCGCCAGCAGCTTTGCGGACAGCCGATGGTATGGCTACACCTTC. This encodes CASSFADSRWYGYTF.

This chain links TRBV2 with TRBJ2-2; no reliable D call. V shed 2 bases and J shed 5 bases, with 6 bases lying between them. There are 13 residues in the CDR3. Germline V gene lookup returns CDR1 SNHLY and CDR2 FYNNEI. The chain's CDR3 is CASSEMQTGELFF. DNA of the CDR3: TGTGCCAGCAGTGAAATGCAGACCGGGGAGCTGTTTTTT.

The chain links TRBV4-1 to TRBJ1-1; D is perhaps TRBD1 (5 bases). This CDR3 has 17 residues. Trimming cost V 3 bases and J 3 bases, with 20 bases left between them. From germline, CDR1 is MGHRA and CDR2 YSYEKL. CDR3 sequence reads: CASSHTSTDWLDTEAFF. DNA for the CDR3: TGCGCCAGCAGCCATACCTCGACAGACTGGTTAGACACTGAAGCTTTCTTT.

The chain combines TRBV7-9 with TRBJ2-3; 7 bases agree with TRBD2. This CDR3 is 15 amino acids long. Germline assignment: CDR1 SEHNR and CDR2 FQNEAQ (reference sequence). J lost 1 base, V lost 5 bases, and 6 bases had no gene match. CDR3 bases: TGTGCCAGCAGCCGAGGACTAGGGGGCACAGATACGCAGTATTTT. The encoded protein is CASSRGLGGTDTQYF.

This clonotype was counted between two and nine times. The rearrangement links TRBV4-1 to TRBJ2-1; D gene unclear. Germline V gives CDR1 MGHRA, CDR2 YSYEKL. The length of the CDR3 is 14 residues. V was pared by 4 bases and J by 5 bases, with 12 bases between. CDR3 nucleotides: TGCGCCAGCAGCCCTCAGACTGGGCACAATGAGCAGTTCTTC. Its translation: CASSPQTGHNEQFF.

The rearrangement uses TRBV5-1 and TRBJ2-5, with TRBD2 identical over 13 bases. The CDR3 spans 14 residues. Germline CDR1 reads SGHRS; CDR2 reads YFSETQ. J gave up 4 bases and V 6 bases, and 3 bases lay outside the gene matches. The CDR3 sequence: CASKRTSGGETQYF. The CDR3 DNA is TGCGCCAGCAAGAGGACTAGCGGGGGAGAGACCCAGTACTTC.

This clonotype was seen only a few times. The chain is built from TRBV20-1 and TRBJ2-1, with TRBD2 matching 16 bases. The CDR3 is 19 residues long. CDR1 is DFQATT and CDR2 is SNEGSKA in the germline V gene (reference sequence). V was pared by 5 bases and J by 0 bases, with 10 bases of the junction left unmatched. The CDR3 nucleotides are TGCAGTGCTTCAACTCCGGGACTAGCGGGAGGGAGCTCCTACAATGAGCAGTTCTTC. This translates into CSASTPGLAGGSSYNEQFF.

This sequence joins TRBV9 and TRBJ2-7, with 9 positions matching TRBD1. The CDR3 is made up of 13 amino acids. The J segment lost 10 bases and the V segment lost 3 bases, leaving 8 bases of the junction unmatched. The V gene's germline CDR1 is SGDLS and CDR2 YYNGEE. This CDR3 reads CASSATGGAGQYF. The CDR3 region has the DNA TGTGCCAGCAGCGCAACAGGGGGCGCGGGTCAGTACTTC.

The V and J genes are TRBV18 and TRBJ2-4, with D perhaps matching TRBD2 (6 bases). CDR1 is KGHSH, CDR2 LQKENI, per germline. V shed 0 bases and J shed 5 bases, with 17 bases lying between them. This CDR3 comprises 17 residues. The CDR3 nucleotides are TGTGCCAGCTCACCACCTGGGACTCTGACGGGCCAAAACATTCAGTACTTC. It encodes CASSPPGTLTGQNIQYF.

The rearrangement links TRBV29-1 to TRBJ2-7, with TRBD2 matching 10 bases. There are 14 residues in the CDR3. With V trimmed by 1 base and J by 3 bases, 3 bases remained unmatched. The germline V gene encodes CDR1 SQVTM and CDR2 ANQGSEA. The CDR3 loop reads CSVEAAGGLYEQYF. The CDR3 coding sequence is TGCAGCGTTGAAGCAGCGGGAGGGCTCTACGAGCAGTACTTC.

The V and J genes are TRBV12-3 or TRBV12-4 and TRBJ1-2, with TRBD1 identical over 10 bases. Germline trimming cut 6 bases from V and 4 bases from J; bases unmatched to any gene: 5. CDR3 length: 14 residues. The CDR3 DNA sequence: TGTGCCAGCAGGAGACAGGGGGCCATCTATGGCTACACCTTC. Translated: CASRRQGAIYGYTF.

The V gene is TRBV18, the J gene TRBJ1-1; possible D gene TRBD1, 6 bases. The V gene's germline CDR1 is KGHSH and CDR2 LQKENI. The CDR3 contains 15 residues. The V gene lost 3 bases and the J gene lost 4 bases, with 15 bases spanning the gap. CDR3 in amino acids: CASSPRQEGGTEAFF. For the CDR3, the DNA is TGTGCCAGCTCACCTCGACAGGAGGGGGGCACTGAAGCTTTCTTT.

Here the CDR3 reads CASSQDRTHGNYEQYF. The CDR3 DNA reads TGCGCCAGCAGCCAGGACCGGACCCACGGCAACTACGAGCAGTACTTC. The chain uses TRBV4-3 and TRBJ2-7; the D is unclear. V lost 3 bases and J 3 bases, leaving 18 bases between the germline ends. CDR1 and CDR2 from the germline V gene are LGHNA and YSLEER. The CDR3 extends over 16 amino acids.

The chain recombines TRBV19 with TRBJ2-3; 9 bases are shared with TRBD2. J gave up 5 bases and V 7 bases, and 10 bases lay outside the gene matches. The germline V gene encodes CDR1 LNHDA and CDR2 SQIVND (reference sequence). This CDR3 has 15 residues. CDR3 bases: TGTGCCAGTAATATGGCGGGAGGGAGTGGAGATACGCAGTATTTT. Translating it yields CASNMAGGSGDTQYF. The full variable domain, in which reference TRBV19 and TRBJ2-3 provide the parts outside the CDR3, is DGGITQSPKYLFRKEGQNVTLSCEQNLNHDAMYWYRQDPGQGLRLIYYSQIVNDFQKGDIAEGYSVSREKKESFPLTVTSAQKNPTAFYLCASNMAGGSGDTQYFGPGTRLTVL.

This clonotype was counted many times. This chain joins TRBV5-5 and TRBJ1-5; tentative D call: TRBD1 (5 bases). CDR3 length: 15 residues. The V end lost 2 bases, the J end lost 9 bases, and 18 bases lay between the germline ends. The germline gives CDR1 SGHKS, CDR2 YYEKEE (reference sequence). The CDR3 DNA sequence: TGTGCCAGCAGCTTATACCGGGACTCCCCCAGGCCCCAGCATTTT. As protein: CASSLYRDSPRPQHF.

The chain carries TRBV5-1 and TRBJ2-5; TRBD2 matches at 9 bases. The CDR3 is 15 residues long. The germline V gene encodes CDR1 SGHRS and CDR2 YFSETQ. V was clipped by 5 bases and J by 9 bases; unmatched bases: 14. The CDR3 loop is CASRISGTSLRAQYF. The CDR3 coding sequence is TGCGCCAGCAGAATATCCGGGACTAGCCTCCGGGCCCAGTACTTC. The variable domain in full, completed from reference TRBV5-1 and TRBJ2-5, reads KAGVTQTPRYLIKTRGQQVTLSCSPISGHRSVSWYQQTPGQGLQFLFEYFSETQRNKGNFPGRFSGRQFSNSRSEMNVSTLELGDSALYLCASRISGTSLRAQYFGPGTRLLVL.

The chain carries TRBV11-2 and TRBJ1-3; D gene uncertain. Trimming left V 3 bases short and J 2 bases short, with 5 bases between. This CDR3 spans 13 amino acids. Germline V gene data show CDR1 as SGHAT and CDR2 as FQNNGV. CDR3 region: CASSLGTGNTIYF. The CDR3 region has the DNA TGTGCCAGCAGCTTGGGGACTGGAAACACCATATATTTT.

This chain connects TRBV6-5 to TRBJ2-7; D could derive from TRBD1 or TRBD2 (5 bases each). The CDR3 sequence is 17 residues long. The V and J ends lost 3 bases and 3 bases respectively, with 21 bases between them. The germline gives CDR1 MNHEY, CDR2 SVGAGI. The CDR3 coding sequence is TGTGCCAGCAGTTATGGACCTCCGGGGCAGCGGAACTACGAGCAGTACTTC. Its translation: CASSYGPPGQRNYEQYF.

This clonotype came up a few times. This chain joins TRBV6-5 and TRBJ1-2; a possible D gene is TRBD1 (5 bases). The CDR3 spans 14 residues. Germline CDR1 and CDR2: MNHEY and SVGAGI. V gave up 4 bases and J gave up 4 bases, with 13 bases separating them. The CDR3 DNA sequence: TGTGCCAGCAGTTGGGTGGGGGATGGCTATGGCTACACCTTC. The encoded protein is CASSWVGDGYGYTF.

CDR3 coding DNA: TGTGCCAGCTCCCCTGGGACAGAGACCAATCAGCCCCAGCATTTT. Amino acids: CASSPGTETNQPQHF. This chain connects TRBV18 to TRBJ1-5, with TRBD1 matching 7 bases. The CDR3 is made up of 15 amino acids. CDR1 KGHSH and CDR2 LQKENI come from the germline V gene. V was pared by 6 bases and J by 3 bases, with 8 bases of the junction left unmatched.

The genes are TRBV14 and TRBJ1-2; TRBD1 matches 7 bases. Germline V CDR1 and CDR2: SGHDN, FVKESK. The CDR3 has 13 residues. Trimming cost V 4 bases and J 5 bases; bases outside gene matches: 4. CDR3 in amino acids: CASSRTGRYGYTF. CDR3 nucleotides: TGTGCCAGCAGCCGGACAGGACGTTATGGCTACACCTTC. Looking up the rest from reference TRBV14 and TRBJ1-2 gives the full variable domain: EAGVTQFPSHSVIEKGQTVTLRCDPISGHDNLYWYRRVMGKEIKFLLHFVKESKQDESGMPNNRFLAERTGGTYSTLKVQPAELEDSGVYFCASSRTGRYGYTFGSGTRLTVV.

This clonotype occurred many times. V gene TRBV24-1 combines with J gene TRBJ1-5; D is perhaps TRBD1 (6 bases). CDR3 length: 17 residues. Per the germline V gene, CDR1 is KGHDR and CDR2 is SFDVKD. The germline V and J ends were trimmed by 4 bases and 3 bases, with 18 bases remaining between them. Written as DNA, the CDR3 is TGTGCCACCAGTGACTCCTCAGGGGTCAATATCAATCAGCCCCAGCATTTT. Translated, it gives CATSDSSGVNINQPQHF.

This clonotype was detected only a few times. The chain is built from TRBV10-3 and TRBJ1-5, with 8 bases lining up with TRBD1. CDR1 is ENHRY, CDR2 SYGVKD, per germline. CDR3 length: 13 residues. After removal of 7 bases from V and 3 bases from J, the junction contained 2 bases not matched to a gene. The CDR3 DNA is TGTGCCATCAAGGGACAGGACAATCAGCCCCAGCATTTT. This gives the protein CAIKGQDNQPQHF.